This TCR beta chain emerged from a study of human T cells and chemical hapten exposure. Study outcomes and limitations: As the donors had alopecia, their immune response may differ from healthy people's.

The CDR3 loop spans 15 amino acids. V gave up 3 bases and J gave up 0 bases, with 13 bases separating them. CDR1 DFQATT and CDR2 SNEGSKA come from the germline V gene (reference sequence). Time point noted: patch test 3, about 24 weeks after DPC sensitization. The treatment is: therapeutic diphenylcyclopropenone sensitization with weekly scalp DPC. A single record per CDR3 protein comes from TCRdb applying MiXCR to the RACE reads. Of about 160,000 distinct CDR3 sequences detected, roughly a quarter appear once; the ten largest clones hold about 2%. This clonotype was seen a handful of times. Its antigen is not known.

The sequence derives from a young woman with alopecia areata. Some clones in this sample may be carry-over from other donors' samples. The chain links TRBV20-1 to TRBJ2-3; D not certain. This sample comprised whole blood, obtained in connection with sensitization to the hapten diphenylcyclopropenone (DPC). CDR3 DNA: TGCAGTGCTAGGGATTTTTTCGGTAGCACAGATACGCAGTATTTT. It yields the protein CSARDFFGSTDTQYF.